The 16 T cell receptor beta chains presented below share a single source sample, sequenced in a study of control samples from healthy donors and cancer patients. Using immunoSEQ multiplex PCR, the repertoire was profiled, and TCRdb retains in-frame clones only, with some absent. The data hold over 85,000 clones, with around nine tenths observed a single time. Sequenced material: PBMCs. These receptors all come from a woman aged 60 to 75 with lung cancer.

The rearrangement links TRBV5-1 to TRBJ2-5; no clear D gene. This CDR3 is built from 14 residues. The germline V gene encodes CDR1 SGHRS and CDR2 YFSETQ. Trimming took 6 bases from V and 4 from J, leaving 16 bases between them. The CDR3, as DNA: TGCGCCAGCATCTCCCAGGTTAAGGGAGAGACCCAGTACTTC. Amino acids: CASISQVKGETQYF.

The CDR3 bases are TGTGCCAGCAGCTCCCGCGCCCTGGAAGGCTACACCTTC. Protein sequence: CASSSRALEGYTF. The rearrangement joins TRBV7-2 to TRBJ1-2; D not resolved. The germline gives CDR1 SGHTA, CDR2 FQGNSA. The CDR3 is 13 amino acids. Between the trimmed V and J ends, which lost 4 bases and 8 bases, there was a span of 14 bases.

The chain uses TRBV5-6 and TRBJ2-7; TRBD1 aligns across 8 bases. Germline V gene data show CDR1 as SGHDT and CDR2 as YYEEEE. This CDR3 is built from 14 residues. J lost 7 bases, V lost 0 bases, and 6 bases had no gene match. CDR3 DNA sequence: TGTGCCAGCAGCTTGGCGCAGGGGGCGCGAGAGCAGTACTTC. This translates into CASSLAQGAREQYF.

The chain carries TRBV29-1 and TRBJ2-7, with D hard to call. The CDR3 has 13 amino acids. The V end was cut by 5 bases, the J end by 2 bases, with 13 bases between. Germline V gene sequence: CDR1 SQVTM, CDR2 ANQGSEA. The CDR3: CSVFSDRAYEQYF. DNA of the CDR3: TGCAGCGTTTTCTCCGACCGTGCCTACGAGCAGTACTTC.

The chain combines TRBV5-6 with TRBJ1-6, with D tentatively TRBD1 (5 bases). Germline lookup yields CDR1 SGHDT and CDR2 YYEEEE. The CDR3 is 14 amino acids. Trimming removed 0 bases from V and 12 bases from J, with 13 bases in between. CDR3 residues: CASSLAYGTKPLHF. The CDR3 DNA reads TGTGCCAGCAGCTTGGCCTATGGGACGAAACCCCTCCACTTT.

V usage is TRBV18 and J usage is TRBJ1-1; 7 nucleotides line up with TRBD1. The CDR3 extends over 15 amino acids. Germline values: CDR1 KGHSH, CDR2 LQKENI. V was clipped by 2 bases and J by 1 base; unmatched bases: 4. CDR3 in amino acids: CASSPWTGRNTEAFF. The CDR3 DNA is TGTGCCAGCTCACCATGGACAGGTCGGAACACTGAAGCTTTCTTT.

The chain employs TRBV10-3 and TRBJ1-1; D is possibly TRBD1 (5 bases). The germline V gene encodes CDR1 ENHRY and CDR2 SYGVKD. Trimming took off 6 bases at V and 3 bases at J, with 14 bases between the two ends. This CDR3 contains 14 residues. The CDR3 bases are TGTGCCATCAGCGGGGACCGGGGGGACACTGAAGCTTTCTTT. Protein: CAISGDRGDTEAFF.

This chain links TRBV19 with TRBJ1-5; a possible D gene is TRBD1 (6 bases). Germline V gives CDR1 LNHDA, CDR2 SQIVND (reference sequence). Trimming pared 5 bases from V and 6 bases from J, leaving 23 bases between. CDR3 length: 17 residues. CDR3 bases: TGTGCCAGTAGTCCCTTGCCGTGGGGGGCGTTCGGTCAGCCCCAGCATTTT. This encodes CASSPLPWGAFGQPQHF. Complete variable domain (other parts from reference TRBV19 and TRBJ1-5): DGGITQSPKYLFRKEGQNVTLSCEQNLNHDAMYWYRQDPGQGLRLIYYSQIVNDFQKGDIAEGYSVSREKKESFPLTVTSAQKNPTAFYLCASSPLPWGAFGQPQHFGDGTRLSIL.

The sample holds a few counts of this clone. The chain joins TRBV6-1 to TRBJ1-1; D gene unclear. This CDR3 is 12 amino acids long. Germline CDR1 MNHNS, CDR2 SASEGT. Trimming removed 2 bases at V and 8 bases at J, with 9 bases between. The CDR3 sequence: CASSERLFEAFF. CDR3 DNA: TGTGCCAGCAGTGAAAGATTATTCGAAGCTTTCTTT.

This chain uses TRBV9 with TRBJ2-3; unclear D gene. The CDR3 spans 15 residues. The V end lost 1 base, the J end lost 2 bases, and 11 bases lay between the germline ends. Germline values: CDR1 SGDLS, CDR2 YYNGEE. Here the CDR3 reads CASSVQFGPTDTQYF. CDR3 nucleotides: TGTGCCAGCAGCGTACAGTTTGGTCCCACAGATACGCAGTATTTT. Based on the CDR3 plus reference TRBV9 and TRBJ2-3, the full variable domain is DSGVTQTPKHLITATGQRVTLRCSPRSGDLSVYWYQQSLDQGLQFLIQYYNGEERAKGNILERFSAQQFPDLHSELNLSSLELGDSALYFCASSVQFGPTDTQYFGPGTRLTVL.

V usage is TRBV7-3 and J usage is TRBJ2-3; the match to TRBD2 covers 11 bases. V lost 5 bases to trimming and J lost 5 bases; unmatched junction nucleotides: 9. CDR3 size: 16 residues. Germline loops: CDR1 SGHTA, CDR2 FQGTGA. The CDR3 reads CASSRTLAGGGDTQYF. In DNA form, the CDR3 reads TGTGCCAGCAGCCGAACGCTAGCGGGGGGAGGAGATACGCAGTATTTT.

This chain uses TRBV7-6 with TRBJ1-6; D ambiguous. There are 13 residues in the CDR3. CDR1 and CDR2 from the germline V gene are SGHVS and FNYEAQ. Trimming shortened V by 0 bases and J by 9 bases, and 6 bases separated the two germline ends. As DNA, the CDR3 is TGTGCCAGCAGCTTAGCAAGAAGTTCACCCCTCCACTTT. Protein product: CASSLARSSPLHF.

CDR3 in DNA: TGTGCCAGCAGTCTATCCTACAATGAGCAGTTCTTC. It is translated as CASSLSYNEQFF. The rearrangement links TRBV12-3 or TRBV12-4 to TRBJ2-1; D remains ambiguous. The CDR3 runs to 12 residues. V gave up 5 bases and J gave up 1 base, with 3 bases separating them.

J is TRBJ2-7 and V is TRBV7-2; the match to TRBD2 covers 10 bases. Germline V CDR1 and CDR2: SGHTA, FQGNSA. This CDR3 is built from 16 residues. The J segment lost 2 bases and the V segment lost 0 bases, leaving 4 bases of the junction unmatched. The CDR3 sequence: CASSLAGTSVAYEQYF. CDR3 sequence (DNA): TGTGCCAGCAGCTTAGCGGGGACTAGCGTAGCCTACGAGCAGTACTTC.

The chain couples TRBV5-1 to TRBJ2-1; D is unresolved. CDR1 is SGHRS, CDR2 YFSETQ, per germline. Trimming cost V 0 bases and J 3 bases, with 10 bases left between them. This CDR3 is built from 15 residues. CDR3 region: CASSLVGVGYNEQFF. CDR3 bases: TGCGCCAGCAGCTTGGTTGGTGTGGGCTACAATGAGCAGTTCTTC.

This clone came up once. The CDR3 region is CASSRGAAWSYGYTF. CDR3 sequence (DNA): TGTGCCAGCAGTCGGGGGGCGGCGTGGAGCTATGGCTACACCTTC. V usage is TRBV28 and J usage is TRBJ1-2, with D maybe TRBD1 (6 bases). Germline V gene lookup returns CDR1 MDHEN and CDR2 SYDVKM. With 5 bases removed from V and 4 bases from J, the gap between germline ends came to 17 bases. This CDR3 has 15 residues.